These T cell receptor beta chains were read from a single sample in a study of shared clonotypes between healthy human individuals. Only in-frame clones appear in the TCRdb table, and some are missing; sequencing was by immunoSEQ multiplex PCR. The data hold around 2.1 million clones, with roughly 91% observed a single time. Source material: naive CD8+ T cells from PBMCs. The source is a man younger than 30 in good health. Some clones in this sample may be carry-over from other donors' samples. The CDR3 runs from the conserved cysteine through the conserved F or W. Each record gives: J gene, D gene, V gene, clone size, CDR3 protein, CDR3 DNA. D genes are given only for firm matches. Expanded clones get a size class; other rows say once, few or many, or leave the size out.

J gene: TRBJ2-1
D gene: -
V gene: TRBV4-3
clone size: -
CDR3 protein: CASSPDSYNEQFF
CDR3 DNA: TGCGCCAGCAGCCCGGACTCCTACAATGAGCAGTTCTTC

J gene: TRBJ1-2
D gene: -
V gene: TRBV19
clone size: -
CDR3 protein: CASSWGDYGYTF
CDR3 DNA: TGTGCCAGTAGTTGGGGGGACTATGGCTACACCTTC

J gene: TRBJ1-3
D gene: -
V gene: TRBV6-1
clone size: -
CDR3 protein: CASSGLNTIYF
CDR3 DNA: TGTGCCAGCAGTGGGCTAAACACCATATATTTT

J gene: TRBJ1-2
D gene: -
V gene: TRBV28
clone size: -
CDR3 protein: CASSPHRGRMSYGYTF
CDR3 DNA: TGTGCCAGCAGTCCCCATCGCGGGCGTATGAGCTATGGCTACACCTTC

J gene: TRBJ2-7
D gene: -
V gene: TRBV27
clone size: -
CDR3 protein: CASSRGFDEQYF
CDR3 DNA: TGTGCCAGCAGTCGGGGTTTCGACGAGCAGTACTTC

J gene: TRBJ2-7
D gene: -
V gene: TRBV7-2
clone size: -
CDR3 protein: CASSAPGRIYEQYF
CDR3 DNA: TGTGCCAGCAGCGCCCCGGGACGTATCTACGAGCAGTACTTC

J gene: TRBJ2-1
D gene: -
V gene: TRBV28
clone size: -
CDR3 protein: CASSSPGETNYNEQFF
CDR3 DNA: TGTGCCAGCAGTTCCCCCGGAGAGACGAACTACAATGAGCAGTTCTTC

J gene: TRBJ2-2
D gene: -
V gene: TRBV7-9
clone size: -
CDR3 protein: CASSGGVRLNTGELFF
CDR3 DNA: TGTGCCAGCAGCGGAGGGGTTAGGCTGAACACCGGGGAGCTGTTTTTT

J gene: TRBJ2-1
D gene: -
V gene: TRBV5-6
clone size: few
CDR3 protein: CASSFSNEQFF
CDR3 DNA: TGTGCCAGCAGCTTCAGCAATGAGCAGTTCTTC

J gene: TRBJ1-5
D gene: -
V gene: TRBV18
clone size: -
CDR3 protein: CASSPPGDQPQHF
CDR3 DNA: TGTGCCAGCTCACCACCGGGGGATCAGCCCCAGCATTTT

J gene: TRBJ2-7
D gene: -
V gene: TRBV28
clone size: -
CDR3 protein: CASSPRGLVWEQYF
CDR3 DNA: TGTGCCAGCAGTCCCCGGGGCTTGGTGTGGGAGCAGTACTTC

J gene: TRBJ1-5
D gene: -
V gene: TRBV6-1
clone size: -
CDR3 protein: CASSEGESIWSNQPQHF
CDR3 DNA: TGTGCCAGCAGTGAAGGCGAAAGCATCTGGAGCAATCAGCCCCAGCATTTT

J gene: TRBJ2-1
D gene: TRBD1
V gene: TRBV29-1
clone size: -
CDR3 protein: CSVGNTRDRADNEQFF
CDR3 DNA: TGCAGCGTGGGTAATACACGGGACAGGGCCGACAATGAGCAGTTCTTC

J gene: TRBJ1-3
D gene: -
V gene: TRBV5-1
clone size: -
CDR3 protein: CASSLGISGNTIYF
CDR3 DNA: TGCGCCAGCAGCCTGGGAATCTCTGGAAACACCATATATTTT

J gene: TRBJ1-5
D gene: TRBD1
V gene: TRBV18
clone size: -
CDR3 protein: CASSDEGQGLFQPQHF
CDR3 DNA: TGTGCCAGCTCAGACGAGGGACAGGGCCTATTCCAGCCCCAGCATTTT

J gene: TRBJ2-7
D gene: -
V gene: TRBV5-1
clone size: -
CDR3 protein: CASSPVADSYEQYF
CDR3 DNA: TGCGCCAGCAGCCCAGTAGCGGATTCCTACGAGCAGTACTTC

J gene: TRBJ2-2
D gene: TRBD1
V gene: TRBV19
clone size: -
CDR3 protein: CASRSGTGNTGELFF
CDR3 DNA: TGTGCCAGTAGATCCGGGACAGGGAACACCGGGGAGCTGTTTTTT

J gene: TRBJ1-2
D gene: -
V gene: TRBV4-1
clone size: -
CDR3 protein: CASSQVGLQGGYTF
CDR3 DNA: TGCGCCAGCAGCCAAGTGGGTCTACAGGGTGGCTACACCTTC

J gene: TRBJ1-2
D gene: -
V gene: TRBV4-1
clone size: -
CDR3 protein: CASSQRGNVYGYTF
CDR3 DNA: TGCGCCAGCAGCCAGAGGGGGAACGTCTATGGCTACACCTTC

J gene: TRBJ1-5
D gene: -
V gene: TRBV6-5
clone size: -
CDR3 protein: CASSYSGDSNQPQHF
CDR3 DNA: TGTGCCAGCAGTTACTCAGGGGACAGCAATCAGCCCCAGCATTTT

J gene: TRBJ2-5
D gene: TRBD1
V gene: TRBV10-3
clone size: -
CDR3 protein: CAIKRTGAAETQYF
CDR3 DNA: TGTGCCATAAAACGGACAGGGGCAGCAGAGACCCAGTACTTC

J gene: TRBJ1-4
D gene: -
V gene: TRBV14
clone size: -
CDR3 protein: CASSQTAVEKLFF
CDR3 DNA: TGTGCCAGCAGCCAAACAGCCGTTGAAAAACTGTTTTTT

J gene: TRBJ2-7
D gene: -
V gene: TRBV28
clone size: -
CDR3 protein: CASSYGSYEQYF
CDR3 DNA: TGTGCCAGCAGTTATGGGTCCTACGAGCAGTACTTC

J gene: TRBJ1-1
D gene: -
V gene: TRBV5-8
clone size: -
CDR3 protein: CASSFGGGNTEAFF
CDR3 DNA: TGTGCCAGCAGCTTCGGGGGGGGGAACACTGAAGCTTTCTTT

J gene: TRBJ1-2
D gene: -
V gene: TRBV3-1/TRBV3-2
clone size: -
CDR3 protein: CAREGYTF
CDR3 DNA: TGTGCTCGGGAGGGCTACACCTTC

J gene: TRBJ2-5
D gene: -
V gene: TRBV7-8
clone size: -
CDR3 protein: CASSPELLAGETQYF
CDR3 DNA: TGTGCCAGCAGCCCAGAGCTACTAGCTGGGGAGACCCAGTACTTC

J gene: TRBJ1-3
D gene: -
V gene: TRBV9
clone size: -
CDR3 protein: CASSVGGDSGNTIYF
CDR3 DNA: TGTGCCAGCAGCGTAGGAGGGGACTCTGGAAACACCATATATTTT

J gene: TRBJ2-7
D gene: -
V gene: TRBV28
clone size: -
CDR3 protein: CASSLTYEQYF
CDR3 DNA: TGTGCCAGCAGTTTAACCTACGAGCAGTACTTC

J gene: TRBJ2-2
D gene: -
V gene: TRBV28
clone size: -
CDR3 protein: CASRFSGHTGELFF
CDR3 DNA: TGTGCCAGCAGATTTAGTGGGCACACCGGGGAGCTGTTTTTT

J gene: TRBJ2-1
D gene: TRBD2
V gene: TRBV25-1
clone size: -
CDR3 protein: CASSDPTSGRNEQFF
CDR3 DNA: TGTGCCAGCAGTGACCCGACTAGCGGGAGAAATGAGCAGTTCTTC

J gene: TRBJ2-1
D gene: -
V gene: TRBV7-2
clone size: -
CDR3 protein: CASSLFGSLYNEQFF
CDR3 DNA: TGTGCCAGCAGCTTATTTGGGTCCCTATACAATGAGCAGTTCTTC

J gene: TRBJ2-6
D gene: -
V gene: TRBV4-3
clone size: -
CDR3 protein: CASSQGSLYSGANVLTF
CDR3 DNA: TGCGCCAGCAGCCAAGGGAGCCTTTACTCTGGGGCCAACGTCCTGACTTTC

J gene: TRBJ1-5
D gene: -
V gene: TRBV6-1
clone size: -
CDR3 protein: CASSEAVLQPQHF
CDR3 DNA: TGTGCCAGCAGTGAAGCGGTGTTACAGCCCCAGCATTTT

J gene: TRBJ2-1
D gene: TRBD1
V gene: TRBV30
clone size: -
CDR3 protein: CALSDRGSYNEQFF
CDR3 DNA: TGTGCCTTGTCGGACAGGGGATCCTACAATGAGCAGTTCTTC

J gene: TRBJ2-7
D gene: TRBD1
V gene: TRBV27
clone size: -
CDR3 protein: CASSLEGLGTGVYEQYF
CDR3 DNA: TGTGCCAGCAGTTTAGAGGGCTTAGGGACAGGGGTTTACGAGCAGTACTTC

J gene: TRBJ2-7
D gene: TRBD2
V gene: TRBV11-2
clone size: few
CDR3 protein: CASSTPGTSYEQYF
CDR3 DNA: TGTGCCAGCAGCACACCCGGGACTAGCTACGAGCAGTACTTC

J gene: TRBJ1-2
D gene: TRBD1
V gene: TRBV14
clone size: -
CDR3 protein: CASSQVGQGAYYGYTF
CDR3 DNA: TGTGCCAGCAGCCAAGTCGGACAGGGGGCGTATTATGGCTACACCTTC

J gene: TRBJ2-7
D gene: -
V gene: TRBV5-4
clone size: -
CDR3 protein: CASSLNGKYEQYF
CDR3 DNA: TGTGCCAGCAGCTTGAACGGAAAATACGAGCAGTACTTC

J gene: TRBJ2-7
D gene: TRBD1
V gene: TRBV7-2
clone size: once
CDR3 protein: CASSNRGSEQYF
CDR3 DNA: TGTGCCAGCAGCAACAGGGGAAGCGAGCAGTACTTC

J gene: TRBJ2-3
D gene: TRBD2
V gene: TRBV7-6
clone size: -
CDR3 protein: CASSPSTSGLTDTQYF
CDR3 DNA: TGTGCCAGCAGCCCTTCGACTAGCGGGCTCACAGATACGCAGTATTTT

J gene: TRBJ1-2
D gene: -
V gene: TRBV9
clone size: -
CDR3 protein: CASSVGSGYTF
CDR3 DNA: TGTGCCAGCAGCGTAGGGAGTGGCTACACCTTC

J gene: TRBJ2-2
D gene: -
V gene: TRBV28
clone size: -
CDR3 protein: CASSFSAGPTGELFF
CDR3 DNA: TGTGCCAGCAGTTTTTCGGCAGGCCCCACCGGGGAGCTGTTTTTT

J gene: TRBJ2-7
D gene: -
V gene: TRBV13
clone size: -
CDR3 protein: CASSLGRWFEQYF
CDR3 DNA: TGTGCCAGCAGCTTAGGCCGCTGGTTCGAGCAGTACTTC

J gene: TRBJ2-7
D gene: -
V gene: TRBV27
clone size: -
CDR3 protein: CASSLGREYEQYF
CDR3 DNA: TGTGCCAGCAGTTTAGGCAGGGAGTACGAGCAGTACTTC

J gene: TRBJ2-7
D gene: TRBD2
V gene: TRBV4-1
clone size: -
CDR3 protein: CASSQETSGRAYSYEQYF
CDR3 DNA: TGCGCCAGCAGCCAAGAGACTAGCGGGAGGGCCTACTCCTACGAGCAGTACTTC